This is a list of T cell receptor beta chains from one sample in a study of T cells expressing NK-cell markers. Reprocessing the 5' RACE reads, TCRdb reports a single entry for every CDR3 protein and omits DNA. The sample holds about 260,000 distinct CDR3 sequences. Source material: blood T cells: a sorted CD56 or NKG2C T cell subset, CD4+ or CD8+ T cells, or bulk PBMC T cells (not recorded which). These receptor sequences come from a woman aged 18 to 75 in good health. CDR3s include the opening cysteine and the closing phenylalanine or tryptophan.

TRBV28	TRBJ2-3	CASTRGGPLADTQYF
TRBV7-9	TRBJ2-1	CATESGGYNEQFF
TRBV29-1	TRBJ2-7	CSVAPAGAPYEQYF
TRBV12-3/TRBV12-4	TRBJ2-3	CASSSPSGTSTDTQYF
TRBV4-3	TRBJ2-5	CASSQGARLGETQYF
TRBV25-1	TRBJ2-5	CASSEYGSAYQETQYF
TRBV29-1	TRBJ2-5	CSSFRSQETQYF
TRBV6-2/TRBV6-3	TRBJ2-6	CASRPLGDSGANVLTF
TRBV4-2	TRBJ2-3	CASRGQTGTKTTDTQYF
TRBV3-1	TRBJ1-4	CASSQPGFDEKLFF
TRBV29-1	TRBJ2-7	CSVVLGTSDSYEQYF
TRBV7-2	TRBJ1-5	CASSLGVGLGQPQHF
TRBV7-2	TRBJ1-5	CASSLLGRASNQPQHF
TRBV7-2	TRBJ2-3	CASSRLAGGDTDTQYF
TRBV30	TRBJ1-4	CAWSVLGVGGTSRRGKLFF
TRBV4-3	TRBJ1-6	CASSHRVRDSPLHF
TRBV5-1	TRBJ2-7	CASSSAGVLYEQYF
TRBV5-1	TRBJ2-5	CASSYPGTPDWTSTETQYF
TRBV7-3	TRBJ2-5	CASSPGQGGGRETQYF
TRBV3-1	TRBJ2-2	CASSQETGFFSGELFF
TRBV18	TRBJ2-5	CASSPPGLQETQYF
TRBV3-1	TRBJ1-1	CASSLYRDTEAFF
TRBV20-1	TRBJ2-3	CSARGGTFPDTQYF
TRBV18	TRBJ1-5	CASSPYDGALVRPQHF
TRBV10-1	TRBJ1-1	CASTRGSGNTEAFF
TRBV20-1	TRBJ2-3	CSARRTPGLRSDTQYF
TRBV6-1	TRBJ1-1	CASSEGNTEAFF
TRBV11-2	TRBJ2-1	CASRSLAGGIYNEQFF
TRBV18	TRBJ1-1	CASSSRSGENTEAFF
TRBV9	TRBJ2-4	CASSDGVGNIAKNIQYF
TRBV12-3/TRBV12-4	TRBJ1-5	CASSLGIGPLNQPQHF
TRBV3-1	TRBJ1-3	CASSQAQGASGNTIYF
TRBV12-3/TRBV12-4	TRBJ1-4	CASSRGPGEKLFF
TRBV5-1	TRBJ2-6	CASSSPQVPGANVLTF
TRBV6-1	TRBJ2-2	CASSGNRANTGELFF
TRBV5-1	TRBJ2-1	CASSRQGLADNNEQFF
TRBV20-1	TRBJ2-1	CSPKRRGYNEQFF
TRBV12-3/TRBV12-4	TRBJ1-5	CASSTIHYSQPQHF
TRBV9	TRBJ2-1	CASSAPTGSSYNEQFF
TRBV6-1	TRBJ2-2	CASAFRTGELFF
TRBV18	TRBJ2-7	CASSPTGHEQYF
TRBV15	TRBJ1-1	CATSRGETEAFF
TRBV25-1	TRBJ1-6	CASSGSGGQGDSPLHF
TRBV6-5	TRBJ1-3	CASSYSGGNTIYF
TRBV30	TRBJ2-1	CAWGGLGPREQFF
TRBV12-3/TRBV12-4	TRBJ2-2	CAGRQGATTGELFF
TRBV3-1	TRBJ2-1	CASRPGGRNNEQFF
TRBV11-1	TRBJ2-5	CASSLRTGETQYF
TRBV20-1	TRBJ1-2	CSARVWGAGGYTF
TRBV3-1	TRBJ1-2	CASSQLKNYGYTF
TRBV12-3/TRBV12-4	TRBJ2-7	CASSLEGVSFEQYF
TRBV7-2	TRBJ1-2	CASSLGQAVYGYTF
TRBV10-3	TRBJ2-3	CAISGGRRFTDTQYF
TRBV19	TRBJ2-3	CASRLAGGTDTQYF
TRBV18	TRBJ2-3	CASHHGTTGTDTQYF
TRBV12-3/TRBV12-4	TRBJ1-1	CASSKGRAPNTEAFF
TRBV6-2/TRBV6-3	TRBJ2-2	CASSTDRAGDTGELFF
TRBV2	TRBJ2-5	CASSEGWASGQETQYF